These 17 T cell receptor beta chains came from one sample sequenced in a study of cytomegalovirus exposure and HLA in healthy donors (dated by TCRdb to about 2017). The library came from the immunoSEQ multiplex PCR assay. The multiplex PCR relied on a mix of 60 forward primers for TCR Vbeta segments and 13 reverse primers for TCR Jbeta segments. Imported from immuneACCESS, the table was reduced by TCRdb to in-frame sequences with V and J called. These copies leave out some clones; in studies compared against another copy, an unresolved V gene accounts for under half, and the cause of the remainder is not known. This sample's records show tens of thousands of clones. The ten largest clones take up less than 4% of the sample. The sequencing sample was made of PBMCs. The source of these receptors is a woman under 30 in good health and CMV-seronegative.

The chain couples TRBV25-1 to TRBJ1-5; D might be TRBD1 (5 bases). V dropped 5 bases and J dropped 4 bases, with 15 bases sitting between them. CDR1 and CDR2 (germline): MGHDK, SYGVNS. The CDR3 spans 15 residues. The CDR3 here is CASSPRGSENQPQHF. In nucleotides, the CDR3 is TGTGCCAGCAGTCCCCGGGGGTCGGAGAATCAGCCCCAGCATTTT. Looking up the rest from reference TRBV25-1 and TRBJ1-5 gives the full variable domain: EADIYQTPRYLVIGTGKKITLECSQTMGHDKMYWYQQDPGMELHLIHYSYGVNSTEKGDLSSESTVSRIRTEHFPLTLESARPSHTSQYLCASSPRGSENQPQHFGDGTRLSIL.

In DNA form, the CDR3 reads TGTGCCAGCACCGCGGGGACTGACAGGGATAATTCACCCCTCCACTTT. Encoded protein: CASTAGTDRDNSPLHF. The chain combines TRBV28 with TRBJ1-6; TRBD1 matches 7 bases. CDR3 length equals 16 residues. Unmatched junction bases numbered 11, after V lost 7 bases and J lost 5 bases. Per the germline V gene, CDR1 is MDHEN and CDR2 is SYDVKM.

V is TRBV29-1 and J is TRBJ2-3; 8 nucleotides align to TRBD1. This CDR3 is 15 amino acids long. Germline assignment: CDR1 SQVTM and CDR2 ANQGSEA. V was clipped by 5 bases and J by 5 bases; unmatched bases: 12. CDR3 region: CSVIPLQGARDTQYF. The CDR3, as DNA: TGCAGCGTTATCCCTTTGCAGGGGGCAAGAGATACGCAGTATTTT.

This sequence joins TRBV5-1 and TRBJ2-7; D is possibly TRBD1 (8 bases). With 6 bases removed from V and 4 bases from J, the gap between germline ends came to 17 bases. This CDR3 has 14 amino acids. Germline lookup yields CDR1 SGHRS and CDR2 YFSETQ. CDR3 sequence reads: CASNPGRTGYEQYF. CDR3 DNA sequence: TGCGCCAGCAACCCCGGGAGGACAGGGTACGAGCAGTACTTC.

V gene TRBV18 combines with J gene TRBJ1-2, with 9 bases lining up with TRBD1. The V segment lost 2 bases and the J segment 8 bases; nucleotides outside the gene matches: 6. The germline V gene encodes CDR1 KGHSH and CDR2 LQKENI. The CDR3 is 14 amino acids. This CDR3 is CASSPVRTGDGYTF. For the CDR3, the DNA is TGTGCCAGCTCACCAGTAAGGACAGGGGACGGCTACACCTTC.

The chain couples TRBV6-5 to TRBJ2-7; 11 bases are a match to TRBD2. The CDR3 runs 14 residues. Germline V gene sequence: CDR1 MNHEY, CDR2 SVGAGI. With V trimmed by 11 bases and J by 1 base, 7 bases remained unmatched. The DNA of the CDR3 is TGTGCCTGCTTAGCGGGAGGGTGGTCCTACGAGCAGTACTTC. It specifies CACLAGGWSYEQYF.

The chain employs TRBV2 and TRBJ1-5; perhaps TRBD1 as D (5 bases). Per germline, CDR1 SNHLY and CDR2 FYNNEI. This CDR3 has 13 residues. Trimming stripped 8 bases from V and 2 bases from J, with 10 bases between. The DNA for the CDR3 is TGTGCCAGCCAGGGCGTCGGCAATCAGCCCCAGCATTTT. It codes for CASQGVGNQPQHF.

The chain combines TRBV30 with TRBJ1-5, with TRBD1 matching 7 bases. Per the germline V gene, CDR1 is GTSNPN and CDR2 is SVGIG (reference sequence). The ends lost 3 bases at V and 0 bases at J; junction bases unmatched: 2. The CDR3 loop spans 14 amino acids. This CDR3 is CAWSRGNSNQPQHF. The CDR3, as DNA: TGTGCCTGGAGCAGGGGGAATAGCAATCAGCCCCAGCATTTT.

The chain is built from TRBV28 and TRBJ2-1; 9 bases line up with TRBD1. The CDR3 is made up of 16 amino acids. With V trimmed by 5 bases and J by 5 bases, 10 bases remained unmatched. Germline CDR1 and CDR2: MDHEN and SYDVKM. The chain's CDR3 is CASSAPPGQGDNEQFF. CDR3 nucleotides: TGTGCCAGCAGTGCTCCCCCGGGACAGGGCGACAATGAGCAGTTCTTC.

The chain combines TRBV12-5 with TRBJ1-1; D is unclear. The CDR3 sequence is 12 residues long. V gave up 3 bases and J gave up 1 base, with 3 bases separating them. The germline V gene has CDR1 LGHNT and CDR2 FRNRAP. CDR3 coding DNA: TGTGCTAGTGGTTTCAAGAACACTGAAGCTTTCTTT. This codes for CASGFKNTEAFF.

The chain has TRBV2 and TRBJ2-1; tentative D call: TRBD2 (6 bases). The CDR3 totals 14 residues. CDR1 SNHLY and CDR2 FYNNEI come from the germline V gene. V lost 1 base and J 2 bases, leaving 6 bases between the germline ends. CDR3 amino acids: CASSEGTTYNEQFF. The CDR3 DNA reads TGTGCCAGCAGTGAAGGGACTACCTACAATGAGCAGTTCTTC.

The gene calls are TRBV5-1 and TRBJ2-2, with D perhaps matching TRBD1 (6 bases). V lost 4 bases and J lost 0, with 10 bases in between. From germline, CDR1 is SGHRS and CDR2 YFSETQ. CDR3 length: 15 amino acids. The CDR3 DNA reads TGCGCCAGCAGCCAGGGGCACGCGAACACCGGGGAGCTGTTTTTT. Translation gives CASSQGHANTGELFF.

This chain links TRBV27 with TRBJ1-1; no firm D call. V lost 5 bases and J 3 bases, leaving 16 bases between the germline ends. This CDR3 is 15 amino acids long. Looked up from germline, CDR1 is MNHEY and CDR2 is SMNVEV (reference sequence). CDR3 nucleotide sequence: TGTGCCAGCAGTCCCCTCCCCCCTAGACACACTGAAGCTTTCTTT. Translated, it gives CASSPLPPRHTEAFF.

CDR3 nucleotides: TGTGCCTGGCAACAAGCCCGGAGTTTCGAGCAGTACTTC. It specifies CAWQQARSFEQYF. The chain carries TRBV30 and TRBJ2-7; D gene uncertain. CDR3 length: 13 amino acids. In germline, CDR1 is GTSNPN, CDR2 SVGIG (reference sequence). V was trimmed by 5 bases and J by 6 bases, leaving 17 bases between them.

The chain recombines TRBV28 with TRBJ2-3, with 14 positions matching TRBD2. V trimming: 5 bases; J trimming: 4 bases; junction bases outside the gene matches: 2. From germline, CDR1 is MDHEN and CDR2 SYDVKM. CDR3 length: 15 amino acids. This chain's CDR3 is CASSVGLAGADTQYF. The CDR3 coding sequence is TGTGCCAGCAGTGTGGGACTAGCGGGAGCAGATACGCAGTATTTT.

The chain combines TRBV5-4 with TRBJ1-1, with a possible D match to TRBD1 (6 bases). V lost 0 bases, J lost 1 base, and 10 bases lay in between. The CDR3 consists of 15 residues. CDR1 is SGHNT, CDR2 YYREEE, per germline (reference sequence). CDR3: CASSLEGTRNTEAFF. CDR3 nucleotide sequence: TGTGCCAGCAGCTTGGAAGGGACACGGAACACTGAAGCTTTCTTT.

CDR3 DNA: TGCAGCGTTGAAGGGAGGGCGAACACTGAAGCTTTCTTT. This sequence encodes CSVEGRANTEAFF. The rearrangement joins TRBV29-1 to TRBJ1-1; no definite D call. Germline CDR1 SQVTM, CDR2 ANQGSEA. This CDR3 contains 13 residues. V was trimmed by 1 base and J by 1 base, leaving 7 bases between them.